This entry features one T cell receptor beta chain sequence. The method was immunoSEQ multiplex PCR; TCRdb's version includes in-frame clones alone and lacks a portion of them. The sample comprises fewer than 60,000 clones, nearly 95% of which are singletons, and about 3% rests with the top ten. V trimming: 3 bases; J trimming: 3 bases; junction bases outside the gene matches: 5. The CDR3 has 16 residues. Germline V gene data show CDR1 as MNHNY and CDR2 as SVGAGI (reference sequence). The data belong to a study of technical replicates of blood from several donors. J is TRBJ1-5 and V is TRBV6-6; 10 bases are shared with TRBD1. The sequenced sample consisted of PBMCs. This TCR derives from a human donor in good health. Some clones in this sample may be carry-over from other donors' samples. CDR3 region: CASSYGTGASNQPQHF. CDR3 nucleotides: TGTGCCAGCAGTTATGGGACAGGGGCGTCCAATCAGCCCCAGCATTTT.